The clone carrying this TCR beta chain has a count of ten or more. The antigen remains undetermined. MiXCR was run by TCRdb on the RACE reads, yielding one entry per CDR3 protein. The sample comprises about 140,000 distinct CDR3 sequences, over 9.5% of which are singletons, and less than 1.5% rests with the top ten. This entry comes from a study of human T cells and chemical hapten exposure. Findings and limits, study-wide: Expanded TCRs clustered into significantly more large CDR3 similarity groups than controls, the analysis revealed.

Time point: patch test 2, 6 weeks after DPC sensitization. Sample treatment: therapeutic diphenylcyclopropenone sensitization with weekly scalp DPC. The CDR3 runs 12 residues. V shed 6 bases, J shed 7 bases, and the junction held 4 bases outside the gene matches. Per germline, CDR1 SQVTM and CDR2 ANQGSEA. The specimen comprised whole blood, sampled in connection with sensitization to the hapten diphenylcyclopropenone (DPC). This TCR came from a woman between 50 and 59 years old with alopecia areata. Some clones in this sample may be carry-over from other donors' samples. The rearrangement links TRBV29-1 to TRBJ2-1; TRBD1 agrees at 9 bases. The CDR3, as DNA: TGCAGCGTGGGACAGGGCGGGAATGAGCAGTTCTTC. Translation: CSVGQGGNEQFF.